The T cell receptor (beta chain) under discussion was sequenced for a study of T cells in Graves' hyperthyroidism and ophthalmopathy. Study information: At the time of initial diagnosis and before any treatment, peripheral blood was collected. General study results and limits: Through a model of 13 V-J features, ophthalmopathy was separated from stable hyperthyroidism.

This clonotype came up many times. As yet, its antigen is unknown. This CDR3 spans 13 amino acids. Trimming shortened V by 6 bases and J by 3 bases, and 11 bases separated the two germline ends. In germline, CDR1 is SEHNR, CDR2 FQNEAQ (reference sequence). A lack of ophthalmopathy progression within 18 months defined stable Graves' hyperthyroidism. Thyroid ultrasound and orbital computed tomography, with clinical symptoms and serum thyroxine and TRAb, informed diagnoses. Researchers amplified the TCR beta CDR3 regions from RNA transcripts. During a first-round RT-PCR of the TCR CDR3, the HTBI primer set was used. TCRdb re-analysed the multiplex PCR reads in MiXCR, keeping a single row per CDR3 protein. The sample has 500,000 to 750,000 distinct CDR3 sequences, roughly 14% seen once.

This chain uses TRBV7-9 with TRBJ1-1; possible D gene TRBD1, 5 bases. Input material: blood. This TCR was recovered from a woman younger than 45 with Graves' hyperthyroidism. The CDR3 DNA reads TGTGCCAGCAGTTATAGAGGGGACACTGAAGCTTTCTTT. Translating gives CASSYRGDTEAFF.